The sequence of this T cell receptor (beta chain) was determined in a study of CD8 T cells in Susac syndrome. Reverse transcription of roughly 0.5 to 1 ug RNA was carried out with random hexamers. TCR beta CDR3 was amplified by immunoSEQ multiplex PCR. This amplification extended across 54 Vbeta and 13 Jbeta segments. MiXCR, applied by TCRdb to the immunoSEQ multiplex PCR reads, yields one record per CDR3 protein. In the table there are 200,000 to 250,000 distinct CDR3 sequences, about 95% of which are singletons. This sequence originates from a human donor with multiple sclerosis. Material for sequencing was CD4+ T cells from PBMCs.

The CDR3 DNA sequence: TGTGCCTGGAGTGGCAGGGGAGGCACAGATACGCAGTATTTT. Translating gives CAWSGRGGTDTQYF. V is TRBV30 and J is TRBJ2-3; weak D call: TRBD1 (6 bases). V lost 1 base to trimming and J lost 1 base, with 9 bases between them. Looked up from germline, CDR1 is GTSNPN and CDR2 is SVGIG (reference sequence). The CDR3 spans 14 residues.